This T cell receptor beta chain was documented in a study of T cell repertoires in cytomegalovirus infection. At the level of the study: Both CMV infection and a matching HLA type were indicated by public TCR beta signatures.

From the reads, TCRdb called clonotypes with MiXCR, one entry per CDR3 protein. The profile shows some 110,000 distinct CDR3 sequences, over 9% of them singletons. Germline V gene lookup returns CDR1 LNHDA and CDR2 SQIVND (reference sequence). CDR3 length: 16 amino acids. In this sample, this clonotype turned up a few times. Its antigen is currently unknown. The junction departs from germline at one end; a sequencing error may be responsible. Study findings and constraints: What dominated the ex vivo response were HLA-C-restricted CMV-specific TCR beta clonotypes. Public TCR beta family frequency separated CMV-and-HLA carriers, including in an independent cohort.

This clonotype originated in a human donor in good health (CMV status not recorded). Some clones in this sample may be carry-over from other donors' samples. Sequenced input: PBMCs, sequenced either directly or after in vitro stimulation (not recorded which). The genes are TRBV19 and TRBJ2-1; 10 bases map to TRBD2. CDR3 nucleotides: TGTGCCAGTAGTCCCCAGCGGGAGGGTAGGGGCAATGAGCAGTTTTTC. Its protein is CASSPQREGRGNEQFF.